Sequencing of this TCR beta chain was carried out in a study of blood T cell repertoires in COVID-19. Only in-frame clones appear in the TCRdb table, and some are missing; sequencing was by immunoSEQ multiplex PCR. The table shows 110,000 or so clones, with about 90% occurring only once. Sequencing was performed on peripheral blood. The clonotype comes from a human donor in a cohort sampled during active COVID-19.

CDR3 in amino acids: CAWSGDRRNTEAFF. CDR3 DNA sequence: TGTGCCTGGAGTGGAGACAGGAGAAACACTGAAGCTTTCTTT. V and J are TRBV30 and TRBJ1-1; D is possibly TRBD1 (6 bases). The CDR3 loop spans 14 amino acids. Germline CDR1 is GTSNPN and CDR2 is SVGIG (reference sequence). The ends were cut back, 1 base at V and 2 bases at J, with 11 bases in the middle.